The rows below give T cell receptor beta chains drawn from one sample of a study of shared clonotypes between healthy human individuals. Measured with immunoSEQ multiplex PCR; TCRdb has only the in-frame clones, and not every one. The repertoire holds about 100,000 clones, with around half as singletons. Sequences were obtained from PBMCs. The source of these receptors is a middle-aged woman in good health. Some clones in this sample may be carry-over from other donors' samples. The conserved cysteine and the conserved F or W are not part of the CDR3 here. Where a row states a size, it is once, few, many or the class of an expanded clone; other rows omit it.

V | size | CDR3
TRBV19 | few | ASSIGLAESYEQY
TRBV9 | . | ASSVAYSGGVSYNEQF
TRBV28 | once | ASSSLAGTSREQY
TRBV18 | many | ASSPLGLAGSSGANVLT
TRBV29-1 | once | SVGIANEQF
TRBV7-9 | many | ASSQDEGQGVDEQY
TRBV30 | few | AWSLGQVDYT
TRBV27 | many | ASGTGGIEKLF
TRBV2 | many | ASSQFDRSSYEQY
TRBV28 | . | AGSGSRELDEQL
TRBV10-2 | medium-sized | ASGGIWGNSYEQY
TRBV30 | . | AWTPGTSNNEQF
TRBV5-1 | few | ASSRTGTAVSGANVLT
TRBV9 | few | ASSVGMTGKLF
TRBV7-9 | medium-sized | ASSLAQGGTYEQY
TRBV28 | . | ASRGAVGRGHGYT
TRBV29-1 | . | SVGLVRGEQF
TRBV18 | . | ASSLRTDTQY
TRBV6-6 | . | ASRGGSGSRPYEQY
TRBV9 | . | ASSVSGHYEQY
TRBV9 | few | ASSVGGDTGELF
TRBV5-1 | . | ASSLGQLNEKLF
TRBV5-4 | . | ASSLAGRLDYEQY